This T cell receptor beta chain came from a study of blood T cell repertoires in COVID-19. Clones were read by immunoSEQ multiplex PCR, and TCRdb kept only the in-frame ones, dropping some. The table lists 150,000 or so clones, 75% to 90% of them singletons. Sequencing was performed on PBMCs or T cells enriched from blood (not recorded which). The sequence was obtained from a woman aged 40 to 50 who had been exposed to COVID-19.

CDR3 sequence reads: CASSFRGRSSYTF. The CDR3 DNA follows: TGTGCCAGCAGTTTCAGGGGGCGGTCAAGCTACACCTTC. V usage is TRBV28 and J usage is TRBJ1-2; 8 bases fit TRBD1. The CDR3 has 13 residues. Germline V gives CDR1 MDHEN, CDR2 SYDVKM. The junction had 6 bases not matched to a gene; V was cut back by 3 bases and J by 9 bases.